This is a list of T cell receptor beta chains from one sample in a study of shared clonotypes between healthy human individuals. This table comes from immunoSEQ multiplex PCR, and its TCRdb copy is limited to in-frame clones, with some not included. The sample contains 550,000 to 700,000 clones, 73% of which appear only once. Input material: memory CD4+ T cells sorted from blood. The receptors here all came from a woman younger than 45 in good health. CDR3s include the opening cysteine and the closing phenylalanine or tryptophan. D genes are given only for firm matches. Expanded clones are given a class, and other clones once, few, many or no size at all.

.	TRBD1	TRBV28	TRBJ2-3	TGTGCCAGCAGCCCCGGACAGGGTTTAAGTACAGATACGCAGTATTTT	CASSPGQGLSTDTQYF
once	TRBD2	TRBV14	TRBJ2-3	TGTGCCAGCAGCCTAGGTCCAGCGGGAATATCGGATACGCAGTATTTT	CASSLGPAGISDTQYF
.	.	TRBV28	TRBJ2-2	TGTGCCAGCAGTTCGGGGGACAATTACCCTAGGAACACCGGGGAGCTGTTTTTT	CASSSGDNYPRNTGELFF
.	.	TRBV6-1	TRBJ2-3	TGTGCCAGCAATTTTCCCGGGAACACAGATACGCAGTATTTT	CASNFPGNTDTQYF
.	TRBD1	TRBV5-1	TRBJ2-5	TGCGCCAGCAGCCCGGACCAGGGGGCGGTGGTAGAGACCCAGTACTTC	CASSPDQGAVVETQYF
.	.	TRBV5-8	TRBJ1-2	TGTGCCAGCAGCTTGTCCCCGACTAACTATGGCTACACCTTC	CASSLSPTNYGYTF
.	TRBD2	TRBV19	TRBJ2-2	TGTGCCAGTACCTTTAGCGGGAGTGGCACCGGGGAGCTGTTTTTT	CASTFSGSGTGELFF
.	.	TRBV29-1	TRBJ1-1	TGCAGCGTTGTTCTGGGAAACACTGAAGCTTTCTTT	CSVVLGNTEAFF
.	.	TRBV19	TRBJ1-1	TGTGCCAGTAGTGCTACAGGCTCCGCGAACACTGAAGCTTTCTTT	CASSATGSANTEAFF
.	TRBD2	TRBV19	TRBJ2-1	TGTGCCAGTACCGACAGAGCTAGCGGGAGGTATGAGCAGTTCTTC	CASTDRASGRYEQFF
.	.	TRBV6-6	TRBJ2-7	TGTGCCAGCAGTCCGGGGGCCTACGAGCAGTACTTC	CASSPGAYEQYF
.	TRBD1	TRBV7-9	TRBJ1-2	TGTGCCAGCAGCTTGAACCGGGACAGCAGTGTTGGCTATGGCTACACCTTC	CASSLNRDSSVGYGYTF
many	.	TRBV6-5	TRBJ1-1	TGTGCCAGCAGCAAGAACAGGGATGAAGCTTTCTTT	CASSKNRDEAFF
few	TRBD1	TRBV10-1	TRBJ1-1	TGCGCCAGCTCCGGGACAGCGAACACTGAAGCTTTCTTT	CASSGTANTEAFF
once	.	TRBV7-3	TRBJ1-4	TGTGCCAGCAGCTTAAAGTGGCAGGGTACTAATGAAAAACTGTTTTTT	CASSLKWQGTNEKLFF
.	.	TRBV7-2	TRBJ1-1	TGTGCCAGCAGCTTATTGCTCAGGCAGGCCACTGAAGCTTTCTTT	CASSLLLRQATEAFF
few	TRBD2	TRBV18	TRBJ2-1	TGTGCCAGCTCACCAGGACTAGACGGCGAGCAGTTCTTC	CASSPGLDGEQFF
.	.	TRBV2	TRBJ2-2	TGTGCCAGCAGGAGAGACAGCTCCATCGGGGAGCTGTTTTTT	CASRRDSSIGELFF
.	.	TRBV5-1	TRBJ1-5	TGCGCCAGCAGCTTGGGGCCCGTGAAAAATAGCAATCAGCCCCAGCATTTT	CASSLGPVKNSNQPQHF
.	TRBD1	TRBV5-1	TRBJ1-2	TGCGCCAGCAGGACTGGACAGGCGGGTGGCTATGGCTACACCTTC	CASRTGQAGGYGYTF
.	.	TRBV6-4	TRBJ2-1	TGTGCCACCCGGCTGGCGGGAAGTCCTTACAATGAGCAGTTCTTC	CATRLAGSPYNEQFF
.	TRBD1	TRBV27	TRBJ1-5	TGTGCCAGCAGATTTCTCGACAGGGTCAATCAGCCCCAGCATTTT	CASRFLDRVNQPQHF
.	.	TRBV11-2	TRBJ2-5	TGTGCCAGCAGAACTAGAGGTGGCGGAGGAGAGACCCAGTACTTC	CASRTRGGGGETQYF
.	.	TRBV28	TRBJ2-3	TGTGCCAGCAAGGGAAGCTTAGATGGCACAGATACGCAGTATTTT	CASKGSLDGTDTQYF
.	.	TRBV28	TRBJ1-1	TGTGCCAGCAGTTCAGAAACGGACACCACTGAAGCTTTCTTT	CASSSETDTTEAFF
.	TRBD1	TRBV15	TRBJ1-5	TGTGCCACCAGCCCCCAGGGGGCCAGGGGGACCATAGCCCAGCATTTT	CATSPQGARGTIAQHF
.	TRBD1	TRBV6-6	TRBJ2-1	TGTGCCAGCAGTTTCGACAGGGACTCCTACAATGAGCAGTTCTTC	CASSFDRDSYNEQFF
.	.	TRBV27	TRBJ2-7	TGTGCCAGCAGCTTACAGAAACGCTACGAGCAGTACTTC	CASSLQKRYEQYF
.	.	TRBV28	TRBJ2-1	TGTGCCAGCACAGGCGGGGGCGCCACCGGTTACAATGAGCAGTTCTTC	CASTGGGATGYNEQFF
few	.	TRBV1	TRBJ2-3	TGCACCAGCAGCCAAGATAGGATCGAGACTAGCGGGAGGAACTATTCTAGCACAGATACGCAGTATTTT	CTSSQDRIETSGRNYSSTDTQYF
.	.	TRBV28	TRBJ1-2	TGTGCCAGCAGCCCCGCGGGACGGAAGATTCGCTATGGCTACACCTTC	CASSPAGRKIRYGYTF
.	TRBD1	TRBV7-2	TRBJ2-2	TGTGCCAGCAGCCGACAGGGGGACACCGGGGAGCTGTTTTTT	CASSRQGDTGELFF
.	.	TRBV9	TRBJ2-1	TGTGCCAGCAGCGTGACTAGTGGGGGTATTGGTGAGCAGTTCTTC	CASSVTSGGIGEQFF
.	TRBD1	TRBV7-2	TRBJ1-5	TGTGCCAGCAGATTAGACAGGGCCATGGGGCCCCAGCATTTT	CASRLDRAMGPQHF
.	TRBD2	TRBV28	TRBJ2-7	TGTGCCAGCAGTACTAGCGGCTACGAGCAGTACTTC	CASSTSGYEQYF
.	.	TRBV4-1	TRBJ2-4	TGCGCCAGCAGCCACCCTAAAGGTGGGGGGGCCAAAAACATTCAGTACTTC	CASSHPKGGGAKNIQYF
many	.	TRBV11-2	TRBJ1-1	TGTGCCAGCAGCCCCTTGGCGGGGGCGGGCACTGAAGCTTTCTTT	CASSPLAGAGTEAFF
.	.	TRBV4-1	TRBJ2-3	TGCGCCAGCAGCCAAGAGGCAGATACGCAGTATTTT	CASSQEADTQYF
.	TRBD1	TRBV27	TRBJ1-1	TGTGCCAGCCGATCGGACAGGGGGAACAGTGAAGCTTTCTTT	CASRSDRGNSEAFF
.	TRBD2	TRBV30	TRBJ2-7	TGTGCCTGGATGTACGCGGGAGCTACCTACGAGCAGTACTTC	CAWMYAGATYEQYF
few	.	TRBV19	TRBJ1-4	TGTGCCAGCCTGCTACAAACGGGCAGCACTAATGAAAAACTGTTTTTT	CASLLQTGSTNEKLFF
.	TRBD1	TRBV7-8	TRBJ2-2	TGTGCCAGCAGCTCACCGGGACAGGGGAAACCGTTTTTT	CASSSPGQGKPFF
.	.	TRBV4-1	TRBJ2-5	TGTGCCAGCAGCCAAAGCAGAGAGACCCAGTACTTC	CASSQSRETQYF
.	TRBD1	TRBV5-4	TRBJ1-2	TGTGCCAGCAGCTTGGAGGGACAGGTGAAAGGCTATGGCTACACCTTC	CASSLEGQVKGYGYTF
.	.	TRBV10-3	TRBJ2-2	TGTGCCATCAATAACGGGAGCGATCCCACCGGGGAGCTGTTTTTT	CAINNGSDPTGELFF
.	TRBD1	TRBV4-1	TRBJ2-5	TGCGCCAGCAGCCTACGACAGGGGGTAGGGGAGACCCAGTACTTC	CASSLRQGVGETQYF
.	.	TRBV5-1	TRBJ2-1	TGCGCCAGCAGCTTGAGTAGCGGAACATACAATGAGCAGTTCTTC	CASSLSSGTYNEQFF
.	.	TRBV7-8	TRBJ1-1	TGTGCCAGCAGCCCGCCAGGGGAGACTGAAGCTTTCTTT	CASSPPGETEAFF
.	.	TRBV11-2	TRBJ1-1	TGTGCCAGCAGCTCACAGCGTAGGGTCGAAGCTTTCTTT	CASSSQRRVEAFF
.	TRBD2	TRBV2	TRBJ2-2	TGTGCCAGCAGTCCGACTAGCGGGAGTGTCGGGGAGCTGTTTTTT	CASSPTSGSVGELFF
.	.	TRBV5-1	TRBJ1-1	TGCGCCAGCAGCTTGATGCTCACAGCCACTGAAGCTTTCTTT	CASSLMLTATEAFF
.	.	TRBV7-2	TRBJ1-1	TGTGCCAGCAGCTTAGTAAGAGACACTGAAGCTTTCTTT	CASSLVRDTEAFF
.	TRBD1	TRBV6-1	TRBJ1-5	TGTGCCAGCAGTGAATTAACGACAGGGACGGGTTATCAGCCCCAGCATTTT	CASSELTTGTGYQPQHF
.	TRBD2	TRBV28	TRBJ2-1	TGTGCCAGCAGTTCCACTAGCGGGAGTTCCCCCTACAATGAGCAGTTCTTC	CASSSTSGSSPYNEQFF